What follows are 30 T cell receptor beta chains derived from one specimen sequenced in a study of cytomegalovirus exposure and HLA in healthy donors. 13 Jbeta primers and 60 Vbeta primers were used for the PCR. Libraries were prepared by immunoSEQ multiplex PCR; TCRdb keeps only in-frame clonotypes and omits some of them. The repertoire holds nearly 95,000 clones, with roughly three fifths as singletons. Sequencing used PBMCs. The receptors derive from a woman aged 25 to 45 in good health and CMV-seronegative.

Concerning this clone: This CDR3 is also generated by other DNA sequences in the sample. The V gene is TRBV7-8, the J gene TRBJ2-7; the match to TRBD1 covers 8 bases. V gave up 1 base and J gave up 0 bases; unmatched junction bases: 2. From germline, CDR1 is SGHVS and CDR2 FQNEAQ. CDR3 length: 15 residues. CDR3 residues: CASSLGDRGSYEQYF. The CDR3 DNA follows: TGTGCCAGCAGCTTAGGAGACAGGGGCTCCTACGAGCAGTACTTC.

This clone appeared a single time. The V gene is TRBV13, the J gene TRBJ1-1, with 11 bases matching TRBD1. From germline, CDR1 is PRHDT and CDR2 FYEKMQ (reference sequence). Trimming took 5 bases from V and 2 from J; bases not matched to a gene: 7. This CDR3 has 16 residues. Here the CDR3 DNA reads TGTGCCAGCAGCCCCAGGGGGACAGGGGGAAACACTGAAGCTTTCTTT. Translating it yields CASSPRGTGGNTEAFF.

V gene TRBV7-9 combines with J gene TRBJ1-2, with a tentative D call TRBD1 (6 bases). The CDR3 is 14 residues long. Deletions cut 5 bases from V and 4 bases from J, with 14 bases between. Germline CDR1 and CDR2: SEHNR and FQNEAQ (reference sequence). CDR3 amino acids: CASSLSGTSYGYTF. DNA for the CDR3: TGTGCCAGCAGCCTCTCCGGGACATCCTATGGCTACACCTTC.

This clone has a single count. This sequence joins TRBV6-5 and TRBJ1-5, with 8 bases fitting TRBD1. V lost 6 bases to trimming and J lost 7 bases; unmatched junction nucleotides: 11. The CDR3 has 15 amino acids. Germline lookup yields CDR1 MNHEY and CDR2 SVGAGI. CDR3 coding DNA: TGTGCCAGCAGAACCGGACAGGGCCTAGAGCAGCCCCAGCATTTT. Amino acids: CASRTGQGLEQPQHF.

V usage is TRBV19 and J usage is TRBJ1-1, with 8 bases identical to TRBD1. The CDR3 is 13 residues long. Looked up from germline, CDR1 is LNHDA and CDR2 is SQIVND (reference sequence). V gave up 6 bases and J gave up 1 base; unmatched junction bases: 1. The CDR3 protein is CASRGTGNTEAFF. CDR3 coding DNA: TGTGCCAGTAGGGGGACAGGGAACACTGAAGCTTTCTTT.

The chain is built from TRBV5-6 and TRBJ1-5, with D perhaps matching TRBD1 (6 bases). This CDR3 is built from 16 residues. The V and J ends lost 3 bases and 1 base respectively, with 14 bases between them. In germline, CDR1 is SGHDT, CDR2 YYEEEE. CDR3 amino acids: CASSSSGRGSNQPQHF. CDR3 coding DNA: TGTGCCAGCAGCTCCTCGGGCAGGGGAAGCAATCAGCCCCAGCATTTT.

J is TRBJ1-1 and V is TRBV5-1; TRBD1 aligns across 7 bases. V lost 4 bases, J lost 1 base, and 4 bases stayed unmatched. Germline V lookup: CDR1 SGHRS, CDR2 YFSETQ. The CDR3 is 14 residues long. The CDR3 here is CASSPGGPNTEAFF. CDR3 nucleotides: TGCGCCAGCAGCCCAGGGGGTCCGAACACTGAAGCTTTCTTT.

The chain joins TRBV5-1 to TRBJ2-1, with D hard to call. With 3 bases removed from V and 0 bases from J, the gap between germline ends came to 4 bases. From germline, CDR1 is SGHRS and CDR2 YFSETQ. The CDR3 runs 13 residues. The CDR3: CASSSSSYNEQFF. CDR3 DNA: TGCGCCAGCAGCTCGAGCTCCTACAATGAGCAGTTCTTC.

The chain carries TRBV6-1 and TRBJ1-2; 8 bases align to TRBD1. CDR3 size: 14 residues. Germline CDR1 MNHNS, CDR2 SASEGT. V shed 0 bases and J 4 bases; nucleotides not matched to a gene: 1. The DNA of the CDR3 is TGTGCCAGCAGTGAAGCCCAGGGGGCCTATGGCTACACCTTC. It specifies CASSEAQGAYGYTF.

The chain carries TRBV27 and TRBJ2-1; 11 bases fit TRBD2. CDR3 length equals 16 residues. Germline-derived CDR1 and CDR2 are MNHEY and SMNVEV (reference sequence). Trimming took 5 bases from V and 2 from J; bases not matched to a gene: 5. The DNA of the CDR3 is TGTGCCAGCAGTCGAGGGACTAGCGGAACCTACAATGAGCAGTTCTTC. This translates into CASSRGTSGTYNEQFF.

The CDR3 region is CASTWTGGNEQFF. CDR3 sequence (DNA): TGCGCCAGCACTTGGACAGGGGGCAATGAGCAGTTCTTC. The genes are TRBV23-1 and TRBJ2-1; 10 bases line up with TRBD1. TRBV23-1 is known as an ORF, though its function is uncertain. V shed 7 bases, J shed 6 bases, and the junction held 3 bases outside the gene matches. The CDR3 has 13 amino acids.

This clone was observed a handful of times. V gene TRBV28 combines with J gene TRBJ2-7; D is ambiguous. Germline V gene lookup returns CDR1 MDHEN and CDR2 SYDVKM. Trimming removed 4 bases from V and 4 bases from J, with 14 bases in between. The CDR3 length is 14 residues. The CDR3 nucleotides are TGTGCCAGCAGTTCAAGTCCTCCGGTGTACGAGCAGTACTTC. This gives the protein CASSSSPPVYEQYF.

This chain links TRBV14 with TRBJ1-1; the match to TRBD1 covers 7 bases. CDR3 length equals 15 residues. Losses at the gene ends were 4 bases for V and 1 base for J; bases not matched to a gene: 6. Germline CDR1 SGHDN, CDR2 FVKESK. The CDR3 loop is CASSRRTGWNTEAFF. CDR3 DNA: TGTGCCAGCAGCCGGCGGACAGGCTGGAACACTGAAGCTTTCTTT.

The chain is built from TRBV30 and TRBJ1-1; 8 bases fit TRBD1. Germline CDR1 GTSNPN, CDR2 SVGIG (reference sequence). With V trimmed by 5 bases and J by 5 bases, 4 bases remained unmatched. The CDR3 has 12 residues. The CDR3 loop is CAWGQGVTEAFF. CDR3 sequence (DNA): TGTGCCTGGGGACAGGGCGTGACTGAAGCTTTCTTT.

This clone came up a few times. DNA for the CDR3: TGTGCCAGCAAGGAGAGCTCCTACAATGAGCAGTTCTTC. Encoded protein: CASKESSYNEQFF. This chain joins TRBV27 and TRBJ2-1; D not resolved. The CDR3 loop spans 13 amino acids. Trimming left V 7 bases short and J 0 bases short, with 7 bases between. From germline, CDR1 is MNHEY and CDR2 SMNVEV (reference sequence).

This clone was counted between two and nine times. V and J are TRBV10-3 and TRBJ1-2; 7 bases match TRBD1. V was clipped by 10 bases and J by 2 bases; unmatched bases: 7. Germline CDR1 and CDR2: ENHRY and SYGVKD. This CDR3 has 13 amino acids. The CDR3 DNA reads as TGTGCCACAAACAGGGGCGCAAACTATGGCTACACCTTC. This codes for CATNRGANYGYTF.

This sequence joins TRBV30 and TRBJ2-3; the match to TRBD2 covers 8 bases. V lost 0 bases to trimming and J lost 5 bases; unmatched junction nucleotides: 7. The CDR3 runs to 15 residues. Germline CDR1 is GTSNPN and CDR2 is SVGIG (reference sequence). CDR3 residues: CAWSVLGGRRDTQYF. CDR3 sequence (DNA): TGTGCCTGGAGTGTACTTGGCGGGAGGCGAGATACGCAGTATTTT.

This clone has only one observation. The V call is TRBV19, the J call TRBJ1-4; tentative D call: TRBD1 (5 bases). There are 14 residues in the CDR3. V dropped 4 bases and J dropped 6 bases, with 12 bases sitting between them. CDR1 is LNHDA and CDR2 is SQIVND in the germline V gene (reference sequence). CDR3 protein: CASSRAGRDEKLFF. In DNA form, the CDR3 reads TGTGCCAGTAGTAGGGCAGGGAGGGATGAAAAACTGTTTTTT.

The genes are TRBV27 and TRBJ2-1; 7 bases align to TRBD2. The CDR3 totals 16 residues. V shed 3 bases and J 0 bases; nucleotides not matched to a gene: 5. Germline CDR1 reads MNHEY; CDR2 reads SMNVEV (reference sequence). The CDR3, as DNA: TGTGCCAGCAGTTTCTCCGGGGGGAGCTCCTACAATGAGCAGTTCTTC. This gives the protein CASSFSGGSSYNEQFF.

The gene calls are TRBV5-1 and TRBJ1-3; 8 bases line up with TRBD1. This CDR3 comprises 15 residues. V dropped 0 bases and J dropped 2; count of bases not matched to a gene: 1. Germline loops: CDR1 SGHRS, CDR2 YFSETQ. The DNA of the CDR3 is TGCGCCAGCAGCTTGGGGACAGGGCCTGGAAACACCATATATTTT. Amino acids: CASSLGTGPGNTIYF. Variable domain in full (rest from reference TRBV5-1 and TRBJ1-3): KAGVTQTPRYLIKTRGQQVTLSCSPISGHRSVSWYQQTPGQGLQFLFEYFSETQRNKGNFPGRFSGRQFSNSRSEMNVSTLELGDSALYLCASSLGTGPGNTIYFGEGSWLTVV.

The chain joins TRBV5-1 to TRBJ2-7; 9 bases match TRBD2. The V gene end was trimmed by 0 bases and the J gene end by 1 base; junction bases not matched to a gene: 5. CDR3 length equals 16 residues. From germline, CDR1 is SGHRS and CDR2 YFSETQ. DNA of the CDR3: TGCGCCAGCAGCTTGGCCACGGCGGGGGGGTCCTACGAGCAGTACTTC. Translated, it gives CASSLATAGGSYEQYF.

This sequence joins TRBV19 and TRBJ2-7; 9 bases agree with TRBD1. The CDR3 is 13 residues long. Germline CDR1 is LNHDA and CDR2 is SQIVND (reference sequence). The ends lost 7 bases at V and 2 bases at J; junction bases unmatched: 3. As DNA, the CDR3 is TGTGCCAGTAAGCGGACAGGGGCCTACGAGCAGTACTTC. Translated, it gives CASKRTGAYEQYF.

The chain uses TRBV10-3 and TRBJ1-2; 8 bases match TRBD1. This CDR3 contains 13 residues. V lost 4 bases, J lost 2 bases, and 0 bases stayed unmatched. The germline CDR1 and CDR2 sequences are ENHRY and SYGVKD. In DNA form, the CDR3 reads TGTGCCATCAGTGGGACAGGGAACTATGGCTACACCTTC. Protein product: CAISGTGNYGYTF.

The V call is TRBV2, the J call TRBJ1-2, with TRBD1 identical over 10 bases. The V gene end was trimmed by 3 bases and the J gene end by 7 bases; junction bases not matched to a gene: 11. CDR3 length: 16 amino acids. CDR1 SNHLY and CDR2 FYNNEI come from the germline V gene. CDR3 loop: CASSEVTGGIGGGYTF. CDR3 nucleotides: TGTGCCAGCAGTGAGGTGACAGGGGGCATAGGAGGTGGCTACACCTTC.

J is TRBJ2-3 and V is TRBV9; 9 nucleotides align to TRBD2. Germline V gene sequence: CDR1 SGDLS, CDR2 YYNGEE. After removal of 0 bases from V and 4 bases from J, the junction contained 9 bases not matched to a gene. CDR3 size: 17 residues. CDR3 residues: CASSVGSLAGLADTQYF. The CDR3 DNA reads TGTGCCAGCAGCGTAGGGTCCCTAGCGGGGTTGGCAGATACGCAGTATTTT.

The chain carries TRBV4-1 and TRBJ2-3, with TRBD1 as a possible D gene (5 bases). The CDR3 loop spans 16 amino acids. Germline assignment: CDR1 MGHRA and CDR2 YSYEKL. V was pared by 4 bases and J by 3 bases, with 17 bases between. CDR3 in amino acids: CASSPSQGKSTDTQYF. The CDR3 region has the DNA TGCGCCAGCAGCCCCAGCCAGGGAAAATCGACAGATACGCAGTATTTT.

The V and J genes are TRBV6-5 and TRBJ1-2; 7 nucleotides match TRBD1. The V gene's germline CDR1 is MNHEY and CDR2 SVGAGI. The CDR3 loop spans 15 amino acids. The ends lost 4 bases at V and 5 bases at J; junction bases unmatched: 10. The CDR3 loop is CASSSRDSNRYGYTF. The CDR3 region has the DNA TGTGCCAGCAGTTCCCGGGACAGTAATCGGTATGGCTACACCTTC.

The gene calls are TRBV10-3 and TRBJ1-4, with a tentative D call TRBD1 (6 bases). Trimming pared 6 bases from V and 5 bases from J, leaving 16 bases between. The CDR3 has 15 residues. Germline assignment: CDR1 ENHRY and CDR2 SYGVKD. This CDR3 is CAISPGDKGNEKLFF. The CDR3 DNA reads TGTGCCATCAGCCCCGGGGACAAGGGGAATGAAAAACTGTTTTTT.

This clone came up a few times. The chain combines TRBV7-2 with TRBJ1-1; a weak D match, TRBD1 (6 bases). Per the germline V gene, CDR1 is SGHTA and CDR2 is FQGNSA. The CDR3 totals 16 residues. The V gene lost 3 bases and the J gene lost 8 bases, with 22 bases spanning the gap. CDR3 DNA sequence: TGTGCCAGCAGCTTGTCCTCAGGGGCCCTAACATTAGAAGCTTTCTTT. It encodes CASSLSSGALTLEAFF. Using reference TRBV7-2 and TRBJ1-1 for the parts outside the CDR3, the full variable domain is GAGVSQSPSNKVTEKGKDVELRCDPISGHTALYWYRQSLGQGLEFLIYFQGNSAPDKSGLPSDRFSAERTGGSVSTLTIQRTQQEDSAVYLCASSLSSGALTLEAFFGQGTRLTVV.

In DNA, the CDR3 is TGTGCCAGCAGTTTCGGGTCTCAGGGGGACACTGAAGCTTTCTTT. It codes for CASSFGSQGDTEAFF. The chain has TRBV9 and TRBJ1-1, with TRBD1 matching 7 bases. The CDR3 extends over 15 amino acids. Germline assignment: CDR1 SGDLS and CDR2 YYNGEE. The V gene end was trimmed by 5 bases and the J gene end by 3 bases; junction bases not matched to a gene: 10.